This T cell receptor beta chain was captured in a study of CD8 T cells in Susac syndrome. The trim removed 0 bases at V and 4 bases at J, leaving 11 bases unmatched. Germline loops: CDR1 LGHDT, CDR2 YNNKEL (reference sequence). The length of the CDR3 is 17 residues. With random hexamers, reverse transcription was performed on roughly 0.5 to 1 ug of RNA. TCRdb ran MiXCR on the immunoSEQ multiplex PCR reads and lists one entry per CDR3 protein. The repertoire includes approximately 110,000 distinct CDR3 sequences, about 96% of them detected once, and 0.096% sits in the top ten. This sequence was found in a human donor in good health. The V gene is TRBV3-1, the J gene TRBJ2-7; 8 positions agree with TRBD1. The sample was CD4+ T cells from PBMCs. The CDR3, as DNA: TGTGCCAGCAGCCAAGACGGTTGGGGACAGGAGAGATACGAGCAGTACTTC. Its translation: CASSQDGWGQERYEQYF.